The entry that follows covers one TCR beta chain sequence. CDR3 length: 17 residues. Germline V gene sequence: CDR1 SGHTA, CDR2 FQGNSA. J was trimmed by 7 bases and V by 2 bases; bases with no gene match: 16. This sample is drawn from a study of blood T cell repertoires in COVID-19. Measured with immunoSEQ multiplex PCR; TCRdb has only the in-frame clones, and not every one. This table has about 410,000 clones, approximately 89% appearing once. The chain joins TRBV7-2 to TRBJ2-5; 7 bases line up with TRBD2. Source material: peripheral blood. The clonotype was recovered from a woman in her thirties or forties with COVID-19, enrolled during active disease. Here the CDR3 reads CASSLLSSGASGGTQYF. Written as DNA, the CDR3 is TGTGCCAGCAGCTTACTGTCGAGCGGGGCCTCCGGTGGGACCCAGTACTTC.